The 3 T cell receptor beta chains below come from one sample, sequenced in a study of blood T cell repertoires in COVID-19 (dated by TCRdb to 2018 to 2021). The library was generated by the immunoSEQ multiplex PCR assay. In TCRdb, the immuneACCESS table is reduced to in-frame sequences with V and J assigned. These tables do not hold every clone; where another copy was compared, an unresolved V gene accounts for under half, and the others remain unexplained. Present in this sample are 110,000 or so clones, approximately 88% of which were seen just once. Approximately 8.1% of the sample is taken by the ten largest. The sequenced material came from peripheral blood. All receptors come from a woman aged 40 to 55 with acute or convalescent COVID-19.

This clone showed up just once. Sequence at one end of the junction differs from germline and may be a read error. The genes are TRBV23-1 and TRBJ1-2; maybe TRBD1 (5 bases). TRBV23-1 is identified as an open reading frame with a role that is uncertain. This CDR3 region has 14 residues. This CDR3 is CASSQKCPADKRLF. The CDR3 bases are TGCGCCAGCAGTCAGAAGTGCCCGGCGGACAAACGCCTCTTC.

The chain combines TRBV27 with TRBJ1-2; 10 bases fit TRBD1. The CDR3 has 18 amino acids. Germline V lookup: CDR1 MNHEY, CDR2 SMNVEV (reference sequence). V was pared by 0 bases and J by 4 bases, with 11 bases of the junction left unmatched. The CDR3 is CASSLSFRGQGRIYGYTF. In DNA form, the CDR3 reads TGTGCCAGCAGTTTATCTTTCCGGGGACAGGGGAGGATCTATGGCTACACCTTC.

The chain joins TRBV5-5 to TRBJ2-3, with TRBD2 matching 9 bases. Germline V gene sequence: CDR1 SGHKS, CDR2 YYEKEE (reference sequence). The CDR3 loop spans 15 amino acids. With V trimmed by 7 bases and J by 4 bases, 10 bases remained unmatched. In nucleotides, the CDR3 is TGTGCCAGCCGCCGCGGGGGGACTAGCTCAGATACGCAGTATTTT. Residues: CASRRGGTSSDTQYF.